This T cell receptor beta chain was obtained from a study of identical twins. Notes on the study in general: When twins shared out-of-frame alpha sequences, those sequences had excess low generation probability.

Turning to this clonotype: What it binds is unknown.

The CDR3 spans 14 residues. The junction had 8 bases not matched to a gene; V was cut back by 6 bases and J by 4 bases. CDR1 and CDR2 from the germline V gene are DFQATT and SNEGSKA (reference sequence). Using its own MiXCR run on the 5' RACE reads, TCRdb lists one record per CDR3 protein. The data contain 1.5 million to 2 million distinct CDR3 sequences, around 29% of them singletons. The gene calls are TRBV20-1 and TRBJ2-1; TRBD2 matches at 8 bases. The origin of this receptor is a newborn girl in good health. Sequences were obtained from cord blood. The CDR3 spells CSAPSGRPYNEQFF. The CDR3 nucleotides are TGCAGTGCCCCAAGCGGGAGACCGTACAATGAGCAGTTCTTC.